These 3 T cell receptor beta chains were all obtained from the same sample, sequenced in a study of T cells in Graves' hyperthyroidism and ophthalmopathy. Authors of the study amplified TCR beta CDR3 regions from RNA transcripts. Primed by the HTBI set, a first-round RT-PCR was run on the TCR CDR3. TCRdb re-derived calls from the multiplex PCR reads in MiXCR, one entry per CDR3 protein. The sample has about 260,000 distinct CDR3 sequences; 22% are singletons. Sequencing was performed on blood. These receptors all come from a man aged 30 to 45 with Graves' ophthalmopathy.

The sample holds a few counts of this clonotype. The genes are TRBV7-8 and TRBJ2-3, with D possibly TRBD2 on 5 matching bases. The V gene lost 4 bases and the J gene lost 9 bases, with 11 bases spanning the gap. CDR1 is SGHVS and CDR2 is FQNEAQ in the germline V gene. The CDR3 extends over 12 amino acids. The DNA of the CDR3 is TGTGCCAGCAGCTCCCATCCGGGGACGCAGTATTTT. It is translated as CASSSHPGTQYF.

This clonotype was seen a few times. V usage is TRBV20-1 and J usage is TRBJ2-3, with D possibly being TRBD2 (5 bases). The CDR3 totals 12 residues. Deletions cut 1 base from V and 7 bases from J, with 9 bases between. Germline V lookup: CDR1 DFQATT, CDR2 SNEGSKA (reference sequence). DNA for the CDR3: TGCAGTGCTAGAGTCGGGGTTAATACGCAGTATTTT. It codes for CSARVGVNTQYF.

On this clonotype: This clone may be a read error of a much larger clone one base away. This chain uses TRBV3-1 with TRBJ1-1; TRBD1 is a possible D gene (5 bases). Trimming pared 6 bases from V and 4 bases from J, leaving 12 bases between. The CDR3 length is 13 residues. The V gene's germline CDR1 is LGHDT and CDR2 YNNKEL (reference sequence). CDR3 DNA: TGTGCCAGCAGTTACATGGGGCTCACTGAAGCTTTCTTT. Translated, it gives CASSYMGLTEAFF.